By share of the sample, the clone carrying this T cell receptor (beta chain) is medium-sized (0.01 to 0.1%). Germline lookup yields CDR1 DFQATT and CDR2 SNEGSKA (reference sequence). V was trimmed by 6 bases and J by 3 bases, leaving 15 bases between them. CDR3 length: 13 amino acids. Each patient came to thyroid surgery without any prior treatment (of any kind). This sample is part of a study of metastatic and nonmetastatic thyroid tumors. Overall study context: Samples came from malignant and benign thyroid patients, and repertoires were compared across blood and tumor or nodule tissue.

TCRdb re-called the PCR reads with MiXCR. Here the sample spans 5,500 to 7,000 clones, approximately 18% being singletons. The sequence derives from a female donor with papillary thyroid cancer or a benign thyroid nodule (not recorded which). Some clones in this sample may be carry-over from other donors' samples. The chain has TRBV20-1 and TRBJ2-7; no clear D gene. The specimen sequenced was adjacent normal tissue. The CDR3 spells CSAVTPPHYEQYF. DNA of the CDR3: TGCAGTGCAGTAACTCCACCCCACTACGAGCAGTACTTC.